Detailed here is one T cell receptor (beta chain). Relative to the germline gene, one junction end is altered; a read error may explain this. The record originates from a study of glioma-infiltrating T cells. TCR alpha and beta CDR3 regions were amplified from RNA using iRepertoire nested multiplex PCR. Input was roughly 95-450 ng of tissue mRNA or PBMC total RNA. TCRdb re-derived calls from the multiplex PCR reads in MiXCR, one entry per CDR3 protein. The sample lists approximately 400,000 distinct CDR3 sequences, about two fifths occurring once. The CDR3 contains 16 residues. The germline gives CDR1 MNHEY, CDR2 SMNVEV (reference sequence).

The source of this sequence is a human donor with low-grade glioma or glioblastoma, undergoing nonglioma brain surgery, or in good health (not recorded which). The chain recombines TRBV27 with TRBJ1-1; possible D gene TRBD1, 5 bases. The sample taken for sequencing was glioma tissue, nonneoplastic brain tissue, or PBMCs (not recorded which). The CDR3 region is CTSKGVKSRWDTEAFF. In DNA form, the CDR3 reads TGTACCAGTAAAGGGGTTAAATCGAGATGGGACACTGAAGCTTTCTTT.